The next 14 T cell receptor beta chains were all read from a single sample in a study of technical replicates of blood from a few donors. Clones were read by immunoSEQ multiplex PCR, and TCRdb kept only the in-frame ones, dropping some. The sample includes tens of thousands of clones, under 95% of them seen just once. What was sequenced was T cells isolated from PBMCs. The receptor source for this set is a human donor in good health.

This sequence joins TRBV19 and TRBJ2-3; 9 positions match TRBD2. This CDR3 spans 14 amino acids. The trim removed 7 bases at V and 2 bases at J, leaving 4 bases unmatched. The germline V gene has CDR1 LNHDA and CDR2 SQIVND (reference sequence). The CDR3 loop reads CASISGRTTDTQYF. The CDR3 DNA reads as TGTGCCAGTATAAGCGGGAGGACCACAGATACGCAGTATTTT.

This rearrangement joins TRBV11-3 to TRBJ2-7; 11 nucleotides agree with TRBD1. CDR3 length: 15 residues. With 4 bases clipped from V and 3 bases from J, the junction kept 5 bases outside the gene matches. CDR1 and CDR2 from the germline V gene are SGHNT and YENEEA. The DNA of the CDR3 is TGTGCCAGCAGCTCTCCGGGACAGGGGGTCTACGAGCAGTACTTC. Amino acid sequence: CASSSPGQGVYEQYF.

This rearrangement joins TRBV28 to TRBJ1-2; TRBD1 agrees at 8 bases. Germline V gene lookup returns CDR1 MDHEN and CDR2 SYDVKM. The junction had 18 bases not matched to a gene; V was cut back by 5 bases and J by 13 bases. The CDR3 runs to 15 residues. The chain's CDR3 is CASSPSLLTGGRGTF. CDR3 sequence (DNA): TGTGCCAGCAGTCCATCCCTTTTAACAGGGGGTCGGGGCACCTTC.

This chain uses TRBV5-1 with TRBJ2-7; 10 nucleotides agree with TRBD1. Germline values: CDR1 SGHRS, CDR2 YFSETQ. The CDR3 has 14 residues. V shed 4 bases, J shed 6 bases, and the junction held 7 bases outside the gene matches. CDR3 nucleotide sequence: TGCGCCAGCAGCCCCAGACAGGGGGCAAGCGAGCAGTACTTC. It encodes CASSPRQGASEQYF.

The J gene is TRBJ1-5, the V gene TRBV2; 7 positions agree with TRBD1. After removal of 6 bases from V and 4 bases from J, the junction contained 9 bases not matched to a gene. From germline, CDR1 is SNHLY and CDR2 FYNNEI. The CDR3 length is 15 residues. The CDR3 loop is CASRAQGVLNQPQHF. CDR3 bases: TGTGCCAGCAGGGCCCAGGGGGTCTTGAATCAGCCCCAGCATTTT.

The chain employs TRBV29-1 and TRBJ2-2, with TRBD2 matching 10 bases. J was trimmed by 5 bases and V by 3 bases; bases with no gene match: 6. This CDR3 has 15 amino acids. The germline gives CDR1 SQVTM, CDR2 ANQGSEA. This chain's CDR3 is CSVDLPSGRTGELFF. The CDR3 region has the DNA TGCAGCGTTGACCTTCCTAGCGGGAGAACCGGGGAGCTGTTTTTT.

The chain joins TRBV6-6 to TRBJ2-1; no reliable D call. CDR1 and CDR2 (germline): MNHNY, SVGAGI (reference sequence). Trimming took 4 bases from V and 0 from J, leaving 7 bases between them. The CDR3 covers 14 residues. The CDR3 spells CASSSANSYNEQFF. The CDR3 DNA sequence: TGTGCCAGCAGTTCCGCTAACTCCTACAATGAGCAGTTCTTC.

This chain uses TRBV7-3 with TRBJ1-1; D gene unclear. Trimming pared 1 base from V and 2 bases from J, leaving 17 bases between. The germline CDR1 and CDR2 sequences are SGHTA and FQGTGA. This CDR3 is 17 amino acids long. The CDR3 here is CASSLSGGKERNTEAFF. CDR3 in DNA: TGTGCCAGCAGCTTAAGTGGAGGGAAAGAGAGAAACACTGAAGCTTTCTTT.

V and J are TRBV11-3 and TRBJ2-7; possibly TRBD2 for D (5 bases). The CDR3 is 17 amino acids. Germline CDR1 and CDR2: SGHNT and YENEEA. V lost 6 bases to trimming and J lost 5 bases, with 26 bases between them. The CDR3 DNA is TGTGCCAGCAGTCCATTCCCGGGGAGTTCATATCGAGACGAGCAGTACTTC. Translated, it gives CASSPFPGSSYRDEQYF.

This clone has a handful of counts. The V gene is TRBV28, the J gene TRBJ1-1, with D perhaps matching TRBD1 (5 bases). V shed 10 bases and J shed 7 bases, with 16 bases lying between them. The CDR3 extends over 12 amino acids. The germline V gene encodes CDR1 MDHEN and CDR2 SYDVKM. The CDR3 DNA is TGTGCCAAGGAGGGGATCGGCCTTGAAGCTTTCTTT. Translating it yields CAKEGIGLEAFF.

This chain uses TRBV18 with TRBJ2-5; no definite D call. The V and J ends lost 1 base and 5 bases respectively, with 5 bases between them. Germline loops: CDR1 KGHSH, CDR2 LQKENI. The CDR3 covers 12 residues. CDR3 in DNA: TGTGCCAGCTCACCACAACGGGAGACCCAGTACTTC. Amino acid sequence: CASSPQRETQYF.

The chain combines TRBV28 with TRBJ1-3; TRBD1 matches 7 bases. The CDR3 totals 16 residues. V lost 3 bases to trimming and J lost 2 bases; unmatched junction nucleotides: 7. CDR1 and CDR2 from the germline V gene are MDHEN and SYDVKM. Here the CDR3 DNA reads TGTGCCAGCAGTTTTGAGGGGGCAACTGCTGGAAACACCATATATTTT. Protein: CASSFEGATAGNTIYF. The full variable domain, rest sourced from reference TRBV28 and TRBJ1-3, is DVKVTQSSRYLVKRTGEKVFLECVQDMDHENMFWYRQDPGLGLRLIYFSYDVKMKEKGDIPEGYSVSREKKERFSLILESASTNQTSMYLCASSFEGATAGNTIYFGEGSWLTVV.

The CDR3, as DNA: TGTGCCAGCAGCTTAGCGACTAGCGGAGCCTACGAGCAGTACTTC. This encodes CASSLATSGAYEQYF. The chain joins TRBV7-9 to TRBJ2-7; TRBD2 matches at 9 bases. With 0 bases clipped from V and 2 bases from J, the junction kept 2 bases outside the gene matches. Germline V gene sequence: CDR1 SEHNR, CDR2 FQNEAQ (reference sequence). The CDR3 extends over 15 amino acids.

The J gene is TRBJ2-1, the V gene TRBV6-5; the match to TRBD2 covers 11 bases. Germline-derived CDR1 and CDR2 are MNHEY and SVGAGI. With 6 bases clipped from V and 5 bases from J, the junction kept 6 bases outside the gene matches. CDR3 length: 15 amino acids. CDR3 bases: TGTGCCAGCAGACCGGGGACTAGCGGCCACAATGAGCAGTTCTTC. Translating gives CASRPGTSGHNEQFF.